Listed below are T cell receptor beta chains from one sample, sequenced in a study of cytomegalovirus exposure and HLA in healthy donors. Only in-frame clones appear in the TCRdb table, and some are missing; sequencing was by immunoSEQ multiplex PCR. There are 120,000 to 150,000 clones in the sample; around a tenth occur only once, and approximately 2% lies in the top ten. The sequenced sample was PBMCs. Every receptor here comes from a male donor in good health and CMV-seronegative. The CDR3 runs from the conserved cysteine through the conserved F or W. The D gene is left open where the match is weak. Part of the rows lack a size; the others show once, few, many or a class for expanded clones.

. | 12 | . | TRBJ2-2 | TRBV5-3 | TGTGTAGGGGAAGTAGGCACCGGGGAGCTGTTTTTT | CVGEVGTGELFF
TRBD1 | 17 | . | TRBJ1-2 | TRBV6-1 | TGTGCCAGCAGTGGGGACAGGGGGCGATCCGCTAACTATGGCTACACCTTC | CASSGDRGRSANYGYTF
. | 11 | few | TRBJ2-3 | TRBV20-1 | TGCAGTGCCCCCCGGGGTGATACGCAGTATTTT | CSAPRGDTQYF
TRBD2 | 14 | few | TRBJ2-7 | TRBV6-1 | TGTGCCAGCAGTGACCCTAGCGGGGGAAGGGAGCAGTACTTC | CASSDPSGGREQYF
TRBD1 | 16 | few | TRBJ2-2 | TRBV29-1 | TGCAGCGTTGGGCCTACAGGGGGTACGAACACCGGGGAGCTGTTTTTT | CSVGPTGGTNTGELFF
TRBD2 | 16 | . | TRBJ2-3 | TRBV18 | TGTGCCAGCTCACGGGGGACTAGCGGGGACCAAGATACGCAGTATTTT | CASSRGTSGDQDTQYF
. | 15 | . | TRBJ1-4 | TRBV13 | TGTGCCAGCAGCTTAGGTCGAGCTCAAAATGAAAAACTGTTTTTT | CASSLGRAQNEKLFF
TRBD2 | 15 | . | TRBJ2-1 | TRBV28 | TGTGCCAGCAGCCGACTAGCGGGCTCCTACAATGAGCAGTTCTTC | CASSRLAGSYNEQFF
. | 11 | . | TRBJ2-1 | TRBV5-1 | TGCGCCAGCAGCTTGGAAGGCGGCCAGTTCTTC | CASSLEGGQFF
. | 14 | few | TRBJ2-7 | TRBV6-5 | TGTGCCAGCAGTTTGGAGGGGGCGAGCTACGAGCAGTACTTC | CASSLEGASYEQYF
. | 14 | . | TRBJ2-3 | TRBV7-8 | TGTGCCAGCAGCTTAAGCTCGGGCACAGATACGCAGTATTTT | CASSLSSGTDTQYF
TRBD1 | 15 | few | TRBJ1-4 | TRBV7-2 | TGTGCCAGCCGACCTGACGGACAGGGACACGAAAAACTGTTTTTT | CASRPDGQGHEKLFF
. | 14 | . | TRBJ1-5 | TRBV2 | TGTGCCAGCAGTGGGACAGCTCGCAATCAGCCCCAGCATTTT | CASSGTARNQPQHF
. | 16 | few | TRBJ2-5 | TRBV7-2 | TGTGCCAGCAGCCTAGAGGGACTCCTGTACCAAGAGACCCAGTACTTC | CASSLEGLLYQETQYF
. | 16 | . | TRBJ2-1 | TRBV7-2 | TGTGCCAGCAGCGGTTACAGGGGGGGTAGGGACAATGAGCAGTTCTTC | CASSGYRGGRDNEQFF
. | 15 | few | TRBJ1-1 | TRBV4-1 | TGCGCCAGCAGCCAGGCTACAGGTACGACCACTGAAGCTTTCTTT | CASSQATGTTTEAFF
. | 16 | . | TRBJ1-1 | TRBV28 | TGTGCCAGCAGTTTGGGTACGACCCCAGGAGGGACTGAAGCTTTCTTT | CASSLGTTPGGTEAFF
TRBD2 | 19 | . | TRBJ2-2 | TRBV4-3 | TGCGCCAGCAGCCAAGAAACTAGCGGGGGGGTTTCGAACACCGGGGAGCTGTTTTTT | CASSQETSGGVSNTGELFF
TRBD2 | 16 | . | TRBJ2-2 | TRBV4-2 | TGTGCCAGCAGCCAGTCACTAGCGGGAGGGGCGGGGGAGCTGTTTTTT | CASSQSLAGGAGELFF
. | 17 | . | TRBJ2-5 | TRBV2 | TGTGCCAGCAGTGAAATTGCAGGGGCTATATTCCAAGAGACCCAGTACTTC | CASSEIAGAIFQETQYF
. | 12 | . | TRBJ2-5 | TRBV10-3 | TGTGCCACTCAGGAACGGCAAGAGACCCAGTACTTC | CATQERQETQYF
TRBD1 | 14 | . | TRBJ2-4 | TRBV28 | TGTGTCAGCAGTGCAAAAGACAGGGGAAACATTCAGTACTTC | CVSSAKDRGNIQYF
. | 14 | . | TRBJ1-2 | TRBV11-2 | TGTGCCAGCAGCTTAGTTGGGGGGAACTATGGCTACACCTTC | CASSLVGGNYGYTF
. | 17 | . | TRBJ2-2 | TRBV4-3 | TGCGCCAGCAGCCTTCAAAGGGGGGGCACGGGCACCGGGGAGCTGTTTTTT | CASSLQRGGTGTGELFF
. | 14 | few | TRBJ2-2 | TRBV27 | TGTGCCAGCAGACCTAATATCAACACCGGGGAGCTGTTTTTT | CASRPNINTGELFF
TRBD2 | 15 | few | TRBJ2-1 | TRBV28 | TGTGCCAGCAGTCTGTTGACTAGCGGGATCTATGAGCAGTTCTTC | CASSLLTSGIYEQFF
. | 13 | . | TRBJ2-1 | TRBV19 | TGTGCCAGTAGTATTTACCACAACAATGAGCAGTTCTTC | CASSIYHNNEQFF
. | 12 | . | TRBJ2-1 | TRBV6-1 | TGTGCCAGCAGTGACAGACTAGAGGAGCAGTTCTTC | CASSDRLEEQFF
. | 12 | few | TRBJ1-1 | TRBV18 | TGTGCCAGCTCACCCGACAGTATTGAAGCTTTCTTT | CASSPDSIEAFF
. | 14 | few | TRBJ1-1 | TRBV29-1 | TGCAGCGTCGACCTGCGCGACTCGGCGACTGAAGCTTTCTTT | CSVDLRDSATEAFF
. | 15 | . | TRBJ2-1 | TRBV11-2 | TGTGCCAGCAGCGCGGGACCCAGCTCCTACAATGAGCAGTTCTTC | CASSAGPSSYNEQFF
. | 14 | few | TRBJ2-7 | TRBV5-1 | TGCGCCAGCAGCTTGGTAGGAGACCCCTACGAGCAGTACTTC | CASSLVGDPYEQYF
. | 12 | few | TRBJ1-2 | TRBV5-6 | TGTGCCAGCAGCCCAGCAGGCTATGGCTACACCTTC | CASSPAGYGYTF
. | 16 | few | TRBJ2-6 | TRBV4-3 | TGCGCCAGCAGCCAAGATCCGGGGGCTGGGGCCAACGTCCTGACTTTC | CASSQDPGAGANVLTF
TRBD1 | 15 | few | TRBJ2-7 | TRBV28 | TGTGCCAGCAGTCAAACGCCGGACAGGGGATACGAGCAGTACTTC | CASSQTPDRGYEQYF
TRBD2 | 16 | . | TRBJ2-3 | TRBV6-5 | TGTGCCAGCAGTTCAACTAGCGGGACTAGCACAGATACGCAGTATTTT | CASSSTSGTSTDTQYF
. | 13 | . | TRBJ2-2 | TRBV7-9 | TGTGCCAGCAGCTTCACGGACACCGGGGAGCTGTTTTTT | CASSFTDTGELFF